Each of the 4 T cell receptor beta chains below was sequenced from the same sample in a study of blood T cells in healthy people across ages. A second PCR, run for about 7 to 12 cycles, used a sample-barcoded 5' primer plus a J-beta primer mix. TCRdb ran MiXCR on the 5' RACE reads and lists one entry per CDR3 protein. The sample has roughly 1 million distinct CDR3 sequences; roughly a quarter are singletons. The data also belong to a second study, concerning T cells of mothers and their children.

The sequenced material came from blood. These TCRs come from a girl aged 2-10 years in good health.

A remark on this clonotype: An end of the junction does not agree with germline; a read error may underlie this. The chain joins TRBV4-1 to TRBJ2-4; no reliable D call. The CDR3 is made up of 13 amino acids. The germline gives CDR1 MGHRA, CDR2 YSYEKL. CDR3 in amino acids: CASSKEVENIQYF. CDR3 sequence (DNA): TGCGCCAGCAGCAAAGAAGTCGAAAACATTCAGTACTTC.

This clonotype was picked up a small number of times. The V gene is TRBV3-1, the J gene TRBJ1-1; D remains ambiguous. The germline gives CDR1 LGHDT, CDR2 YNNKEL (reference sequence). The CDR3 has 14 amino acids. V shed 1 base and J shed 6 bases, with 12 bases lying between them. Here the CDR3 DNA reads TGTGCCAGCAGCCAAGTGCGGCACGGCGCTGAAGCTTTCTTT. This translates into CASSQVRHGAEAFF. The full variable domain, with the rest looked up from reference TRBV3-1 and TRBJ1-1, is DTAVSQTPKYLVTQMGNDKSIKCEQNLGHDTMYWYKQDSKKFLKIMFSYNNKELIINETVPNRFSPKSPDKAHLNLHINSLELGDSAVYFCASSQVRHGAEAFFGQGTRLTVV.

Note on this clonotype: As the CDR3 is not closed by the conserved phenylalanine or tryptophan, this likely results from a read error. The rearrangement joins TRBV5-6 to TRBJ2-1; D gene unclear. The CDR3 is 17 residues long. The germline gives CDR1 SGHDT, CDR2 YYEEEE. The V gene lost 1 base and the J gene lost 1 base, with 15 bases spanning the gap. In DNA, the CDR3 is TGTGCCAGCAGCTTGTTAATCCTCCCTGTTTCCTACAATGAGCAGTTCCTC. Translated, it gives CASSLLILPVSYNEQFL.

This clonotype was seen a handful of times. The gene calls are TRBV3-1 and TRBJ1-2; D is perhaps TRBD1 (5 bases). The CDR3 extends over 15 amino acids. Germline CDR1 LGHDT, CDR2 YNNKEL (reference sequence). V lost 5 bases and J lost 2, with 15 bases in between. The CDR3 DNA sequence: TGTGCCAGCAGCTTCAGGGACTGGAGAAACTATGGCTACACCTTC. Amino acid sequence: CASSFRDWRNYGYTF.